A single sample gave rise to the 16 T cell receptor beta chains below, sequenced in a study of blood T cells in healthy people across ages. With a J-beta primer mix and a sample-barcoded 5' primer, a second PCR ran 7 to 11 cycles. TCRdb ran MiXCR on the 5' RACE reads and lists one entry per CDR3 protein. The profile shows over a million distinct CDR3 sequences, 35% to 50% of them singletons. Sequenced sample: blood. The receptors shown here come from a woman aged 55 to 70 in good health.

This rearrangement joins TRBV20-1 to TRBJ1-4; TRBD1 aligns across 7 bases. With 6 bases clipped from V and 7 bases from J, the junction kept 8 bases outside the gene matches. CDR3 length equals 13 residues. Germline values: CDR1 DFQATT, CDR2 SNEGSKA (reference sequence). The CDR3 here is CSAPRTGTEKLFF. In nucleotides, the CDR3 is TGCAGTGCCCCCCGGACAGGAACTGAAAAACTGTTTTTT.

This clonotype was recorded a few times. This chain joins TRBV20-1 and TRBJ2-4; possible D gene TRBD2, 5 bases. V was pared by 0 bases and J by 1 base, with 10 bases between. Per the germline V gene, CDR1 is DFQATT and CDR2 is SNEGSKA (reference sequence). This CDR3 has 15 residues. The CDR3 protein is CSARDSGSAKNIQYF. In DNA, the CDR3 is TGCAGTGCTAGAGATAGTGGGAGTGCCAAAAACATTCAGTACTTC.

The chain carries TRBV10-3 and TRBJ1-2, with D unclear. Trimming pared 2 bases from V and 8 bases from J, leaving 15 bases between. From germline, CDR1 is ENHRY and CDR2 SYGVKD. The CDR3 covers 14 residues. The CDR3 spells CAISELTVTQGYTF. The DNA for the CDR3 is TGTGCCATCAGTGAGCTTACAGTAACTCAAGGCTACACCTTC.

V is TRBV5-1 and J is TRBJ1-2, with a possible D match to TRBD1 (6 bases). CDR1 and CDR2 (germline): SGHRS, YFSETQ. Trimming cost V 1 base and J 6 bases, with 13 bases left between them. The CDR3 is made up of 14 amino acids. CDR3 DNA: TGCGCCAGCAGCTTGCAGGGGCTTTCGGATGGCTACACCTTC. Translating it yields CASSLQGLSDGYTF.

The chain is built from TRBV30 and TRBJ2-7; 7 bases line up with TRBD2. CDR1 and CDR2 from the germline V gene are GTSNPN and SVGIG (reference sequence). V lost 0 bases and J lost 1; bases outside the gene matches: 9. This CDR3 has 16 residues. The DNA for the CDR3 is TGTGCCTGGAGTGTACGGGTGTTGGGGGGGTCCTACGAGCAGTACTTC. This encodes CAWSVRVLGGSYEQYF.

The V call is TRBV6-5, the J call TRBJ1-5; 7 nucleotides agree with TRBD1. This CDR3 region has 15 residues. After removal of 6 bases from V and 0 bases from J, the junction contained 5 bases not matched to a gene. Germline CDR1 reads MNHEY; CDR2 reads SVGAGI. The CDR3 region has the DNA TGTGCCAGCAGAACAGGGGAACTTAGCAATCAGCCCCAGCATTTT. Protein sequence: CASRTGELSNQPQHF.

The chain is built from TRBV3-1 and TRBJ2-5; D unclear. The CDR3 contains 13 residues. V shed 1 base and J shed 5 bases, with 8 bases lying between them. Looked up from germline, CDR1 is LGHDT and CDR2 is YNNKEL (reference sequence). The CDR3 spells CASSQARVETQYF. The DNA for the CDR3 is TGTGCCAGCAGCCAAGCGCGAGTCGAGACCCAGTACTTC.

The V and J genes are TRBV7-9 and TRBJ2-1; D unresolved. Germline CDR1 SEHNR, CDR2 FQNEAQ (reference sequence). CDR3 length: 15 amino acids. V lost 5 bases and J lost 0, with 11 bases in between. DNA for the CDR3: TGTGCCAGCAGCCCAGACGGTGGCTCCTACAATGAGCAGTTCTTC. It specifies CASSPDGGSYNEQFF.

The chain has TRBV20-1 and TRBJ2-7; TRBD2 might be the D (5 bases). From germline, CDR1 is DFQATT and CDR2 SNEGSKA (reference sequence). V lost 5 bases and J lost 2, with 13 bases in between. The CDR3 extends over 13 amino acids. In DNA form, the CDR3 reads TGCAGTGCTGAGGACTTGGGGACCTACGAGCAGTACTTC. Translation: CSAEDLGTYEQYF.

This chain connects TRBV12-3 or TRBV12-4 to TRBJ2-1; TRBD1 matches 7 bases. Trimming removed 6 bases from V and 0 bases from J; junction bases left unmatched: 20. The CDR3 is 20 amino acids. This chain's CDR3 is CASSQPAGTENPSSYNEQFF. CDR3 coding DNA: TGTGCCAGCAGCCAACCCGCCGGGACAGAAAACCCTAGCTCCTACAATGAGCAGTTCTTC.

Only a few counts were recorded for this clonotype. CDR3 nucleotide sequence: TGTGCCAGCAGCCCGTGGACAGGGGACTCCTACAATGAGCAGTTCTTC. It encodes CASSPWTGDSYNEQFF. The rearrangement joins TRBV7-9 to TRBJ2-1; TRBD1 matches at 9 bases. V lost 5 bases and J lost 0; bases outside the gene matches: 5. The germline gives CDR1 SEHNR, CDR2 FQNEAQ (reference sequence). CDR3 length: 16 residues. Looking up the rest from reference TRBV7-9 and TRBJ2-1 gives the full variable domain: DTGVSQNPRHKITKRGQNVTFRCDPISEHNRLYWYRQTLGQGPEFLTYFQNEAQLEKSRLLSDRFSAERPKGSFSTLEIQRTEQGDSAMYLCASSPWTGDSYNEQFFGPGTRLTVL.

This clonotype was seen just once. CDR3 in amino acids: CSAPRDLAGGNSNNEQFF. The CDR3 DNA reads TGCAGTGCTCCTCGGGACCTAGCGGGAGGCAATTCAAACAATGAGCAGTTCTTC. The chain is built from TRBV20-1 and TRBJ2-1; TRBD2 aligns across 11 bases. Germline loops: CDR1 DFQATT, CDR2 SNEGSKA (reference sequence). The CDR3 contains 18 residues. V lost 5 bases, J lost 5 bases, and 17 bases stayed unmatched.

The chain is built from TRBV6-6 and TRBJ2-3; a possible D gene is TRBD2 (5 bases). The length of the CDR3 is 15 residues. V lost 0 bases to trimming and J lost 1 base, with 8 bases between them. CDR1 MNHNY and CDR2 SVGAGI come from the germline V gene (reference sequence). CDR3 amino acids: CASSYSGVGTDTQYF. CDR3 coding DNA: TGTGCCAGCAGTTACTCGGGAGTTGGCACAGATACGCAGTATTTT.

The V call is TRBV2, the J call TRBJ2-7; D is unresolved. The CDR3 runs 12 residues. The V and J ends lost 4 bases and 6 bases respectively, with 10 bases between them. Germline V lookup: CDR1 SNHLY, CDR2 FYNNEI. CDR3 sequence (DNA): TGTGCCAGCAGTGCTTTAGGGCCCGAGCAGTACTTC. Translating it yields CASSALGPEQYF. The entire variable domain, with the rest obtained from reference TRBV2 and TRBJ2-7, is as follows: EPEVTQTPSHQVTQMGQEVILRCVPISNHLYFYWYRQILGQKVEFLVSFYNNEISEKSEIFDDQFSVERPDGSNFTLKIRSTKLEDSAMYFCASSALGPEQYFGPGTRLTVT.

The gene calls are TRBV20-1 and TRBJ2-5; D is unclear. The V end lost 0 bases, the J end lost 11 bases, and 25 bases lay between the germline ends. The CDR3 spans 16 residues. In germline, CDR1 is DFQATT, CDR2 SNEGSKA (reference sequence). CDR3 in amino acids: CSARDHGKTSYNEQYF. The DNA of the CDR3 is TGCAGTGCTAGAGATCACGGTAAAACCTCCTACAATGAGCAGTACTTC.

The CDR3 region has the DNA TGTGCCTGGAATTTCGGTGGCTACACCTTC. Its protein product is CAWNFGGYTF. This sequence joins TRBV30 and TRBJ1-2; D gene unclear. V lost 4 bases, J lost 7 bases, and 7 bases lay in between. The CDR3 length is 10 residues. CDR1 is GTSNPN, CDR2 SVGIG, per germline (reference sequence).